This note documents a single T cell receptor (beta chain) sequence. Its antigen remains unidentified. The CDR3 has 17 residues. The J segment lost 2 bases and the V segment lost 5 bases, leaving 14 bases of the junction unmatched. In germline, CDR1 is SGHNT, CDR2 YENEEA. Repertoires were generated with immunoSEQ multiplex PCR, while TCRdb's copy carries only in-frame clones and drops some. The sample includes tens of thousands of clones, about four fifths of them seen just once. The source of the sample is a study of Ad26.COV2.S vaccination and SARS-CoV-2 variants. Study conclusions and caveats: Reportedly, after vaccination the spike-specific CD8+ and CD4+ T cell responses displayed substantial breadth. With respect to non-spike TCR breadth, vaccine and placebo recipients were similar.

The specimen comprised peripheral blood, sampled after recovery from COVID-19. The sequence was collected from a human donor who had recovered from COVID-19. V is TRBV11-3 and J is TRBJ1-1; 7 positions agree with TRBD1. The CDR3, as DNA: TGTGCCAGCAGCCCATACCCCAAAACAGGGGATAACACTGAAGCTTTCTTT. Protein sequence: CASSPYPKTGDNTEAFF.